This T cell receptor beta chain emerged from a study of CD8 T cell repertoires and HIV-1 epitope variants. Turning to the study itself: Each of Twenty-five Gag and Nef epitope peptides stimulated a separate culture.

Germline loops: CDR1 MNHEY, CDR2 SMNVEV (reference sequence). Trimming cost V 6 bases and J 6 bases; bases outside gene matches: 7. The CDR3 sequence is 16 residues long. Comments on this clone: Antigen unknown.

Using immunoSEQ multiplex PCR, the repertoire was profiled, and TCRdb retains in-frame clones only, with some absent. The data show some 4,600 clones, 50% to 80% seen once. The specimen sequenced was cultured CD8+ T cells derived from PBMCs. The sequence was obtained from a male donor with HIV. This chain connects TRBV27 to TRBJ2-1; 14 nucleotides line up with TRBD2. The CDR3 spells CASRGTSGRIGNEQFF. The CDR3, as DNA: TGTGCCAGCAGGGGGACTAGCGGGAGAATCGGCAATGAGCAGTTCTTC.